This T cell receptor (beta chain) was identified in a study of blood T cell repertoires in COVID-19. Background on the study: Samples taken during acute and convalescent COVID-19 were collected in the United States, Italy and Spain. Sources were T cells, B-cell-depleted T cells, or PBMCs; the material itself was cDNA or gDNA.

In the authors' methods: Amplification of reference gene primers was used by the study to estimate nucleated cell counts. The data were produced by immunoSEQ multiplex PCR, yet TCRdb's version contains in-frame clones alone and is incomplete. V and J calls plus clone size are reproduced from that table; the DNA served to infer D and trimming. The sample comprises 71,000 or so clones, around 85% of which are singletons, and approximately 30% rests with the top ten. The CDR3 has 15 residues. J gave up 6 bases and V 2 bases, and 8 bases lay outside the gene matches. CDR1 is SGHRS and CDR2 is YFSETQ in the germline V gene.

Sequencing used peripheral blood. The source of this sequence is a man between 65 and 79 years old with acute or convalescent COVID-19. This rearrangement joins TRBV5-1 to TRBJ2-3; 8 nucleotides line up with TRBD2. CDR3 nucleotides: TGCGCCAGCAGCTTTGGGACGGGAGGGCCCGATACGCAGTATTTT. It is translated as CASSFGTGGPDTQYF.